The subject of this entry is one T cell receptor beta chain. This record belongs to a study of blood T cell repertoires in COVID-19. Looking at the study overall: COVID-19 samples collected from the United States, Italy and Spain covered acute and convalescent phases. Sources were T cells, B-cell-depleted T cells, or PBMCs; the material itself was cDNA or gDNA.

Germline trimming cut 1 base from V and 6 bases from J; bases unmatched to any gene: 4. The CDR3 consists of 14 residues. Germline-derived CDR1 and CDR2 are SGHAT and FQNNGV. Per the authors' pipeline: Estimated nucleated cell counts came from reference gene primer amplification. Some clones are missing from TCRdb's copy, which holds only in-frame ones; the method was immunoSEQ multiplex PCR. The D gene and trimming were derived from the DNA, and the V and J assignments and clone size from that table. The sample lists about 34,000 clones, 90% occurring once. Sample: peripheral blood. The sequence derives from a man older than 75 with acute or convalescent COVID-19. The gene calls are TRBV11-2 and TRBJ1-1; 8 bases match TRBD1. CDR3 in amino acids: CASSLVQGAAEAFF. The DNA for the CDR3 is TGTGCCAGCAGCTTAGTCCAGGGGGCGGCTGAAGCTTTCTTT.